This T cell receptor (beta chain) derives from a study of T cells in Graves' hyperthyroidism and ophthalmopathy. Whole-study findings and limits: Before onset, by a median of around 6.4 months, the model predicted ophthalmopathy.

This clonotype has a count of ten or more. The antigen remains undetermined. Trimming at V came to 2 bases and at J to 5 bases, leaving 6 bases not matched to a gene. The CDR3 sequence is 17 residues long. Germline CDR1 SGHTA, CDR2 FQGTGA. Amplified TCR beta CDR3 regions came from RNA transcripts. The HTBI primer set was used in a first-round RT-PCR of the TCR CDR3. MiXCR, run by TCRdb on the multiplex PCR reads, gives a single entry per CDR3 protein. The sample records roughly 580,000 distinct CDR3 sequences, about 15% being singletons. Blood was drawn at first hyperthyroidism diagnosis, before any ophthalmopathy symptoms.

Material for sequencing was blood. The sequence derives from a woman aged 25 to 39 with Graves' hyperthyroidism that later progressed to Graves' ophthalmopathy. The J gene is TRBJ2-3, the V gene TRBV7-3; 14 nucleotides match TRBD2. This CDR3 reads CASSLGPGLAGEDTQYF. The CDR3 DNA follows: TGTGCCAGCAGCTTAGGTCCGGGACTAGCGGGAGAAGATACGCAGTATTTT.